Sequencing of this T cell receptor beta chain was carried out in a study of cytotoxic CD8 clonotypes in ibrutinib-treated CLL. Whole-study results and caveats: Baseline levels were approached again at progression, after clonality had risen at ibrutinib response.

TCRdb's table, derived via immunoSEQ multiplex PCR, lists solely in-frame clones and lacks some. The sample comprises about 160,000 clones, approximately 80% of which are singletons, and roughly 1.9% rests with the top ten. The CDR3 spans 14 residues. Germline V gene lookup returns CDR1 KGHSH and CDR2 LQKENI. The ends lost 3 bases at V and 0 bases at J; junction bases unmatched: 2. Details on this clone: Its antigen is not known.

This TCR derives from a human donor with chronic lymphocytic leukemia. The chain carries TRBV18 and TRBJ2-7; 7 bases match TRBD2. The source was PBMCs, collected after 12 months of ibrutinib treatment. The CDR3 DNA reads TGTGCCAGCTCACCCCGGGACTACTCCTACGAGCAGTACTTC. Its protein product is CASSPRDYSYEQYF.